The T cell receptor (beta chain) described here comes from a study of cytomegalovirus exposure and HLA in healthy donors. Study overall: Membership in the Caucasian-associated ancestry cluster was found for around four fifths of 398 genotyped donors.

The PCR used 60 Vbeta and 13 Jbeta primers. Measured with immunoSEQ multiplex PCR; TCRdb has only the in-frame clones, and not every one. The sample yields 30,000 to 35,000 clones, 65% to 75% seen once. Germline V lookup: CDR1 MRHNA, CDR2 SNTAGT. The CDR3 is 15 residues long. V gave up 0 bases and J gave up 1 base; unmatched junction bases: 0. This clone has more than one count but fewer than ten. What it binds is unknown. Other DNA sequences in the sample encode the same CDR3. Study observations and caveats: The study recorded 160 or so TCR beta chains that were cytomegalovirus-associated. Previously analyzed data showed that most TCR beta V segments were productive at a frequency of about 90% or about 30%.

This receptor was obtained from a middle-aged man in good health and CMV-seropositive. V gene TRBV6-4 combines with J gene TRBJ2-3, with 8 bases lining up with TRBD2. Material for sequencing was PBMCs. CDR3 sequence: CASSDSSGGTDTQYF. The CDR3 nucleotides read TGTGCCAGCAGTGACTCTAGCGGGGGCACAGATACGCAGTATTTT.